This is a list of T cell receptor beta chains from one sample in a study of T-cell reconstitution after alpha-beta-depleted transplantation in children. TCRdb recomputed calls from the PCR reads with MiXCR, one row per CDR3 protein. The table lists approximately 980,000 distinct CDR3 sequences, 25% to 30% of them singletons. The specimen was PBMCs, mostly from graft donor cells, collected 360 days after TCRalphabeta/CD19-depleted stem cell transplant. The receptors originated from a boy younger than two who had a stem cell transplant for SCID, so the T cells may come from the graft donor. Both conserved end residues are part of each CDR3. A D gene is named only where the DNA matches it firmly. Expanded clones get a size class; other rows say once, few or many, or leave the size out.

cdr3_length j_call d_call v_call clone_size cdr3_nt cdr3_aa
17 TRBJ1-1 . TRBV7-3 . TGTGCCAGCAGCCCAAGACCCGGACGCCTCGTTAAGACTGAAGCTTTCTTT CASSPRPGRLVKTEAFF
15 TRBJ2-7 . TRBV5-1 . TGCGCCAGCAGCGGGGACCGCCTATTTACCTACGAGCAGTACTTC CASSGDRLFTYEQYF
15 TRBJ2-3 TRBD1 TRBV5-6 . TGTGCCAGCAGCGCGACAGGGGTAGGGACAGATACGCAGTATTTT CASSATGVGTDTQYF
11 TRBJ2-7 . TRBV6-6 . TGTGCCAGCAGTGCCCCGGAGGTGCAGTACTTC CASSAPEVQYF
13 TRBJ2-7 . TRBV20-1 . TGCAGTGCTAGAGTAGGGGAGTTCTACGAGCAGTACTTC CSARVGEFYEQYF
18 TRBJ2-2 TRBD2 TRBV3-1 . TGTGCCAGCAGCCCCCTCGGACTAGTAAGGCAGAACACCGGGGAGCTGTTTTTT CASSPLGLVRQNTGELFF
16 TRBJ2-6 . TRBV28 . TGTGCCACCCTACGGACTCCCCGGACCGGGGCCAACGTCCTGACTTTC CATLRTPRTGANVLTF
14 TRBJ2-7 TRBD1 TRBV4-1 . TGCGCCAGCAGCCAGGGACAGGGAGGGGACGAGCAGTACTTC CASSQGQGGDEQYF
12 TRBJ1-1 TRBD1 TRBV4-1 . TGCGCCAGCCAACAGGGGGGGACTGAAGCTTTCTTT CASQQGGTEAFF
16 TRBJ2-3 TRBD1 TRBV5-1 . TGCGCCAGCAGCTTTGGGACAGGGTCCCGTCTAGATACGCAGTATTTT CASSFGTGSRLDTQYF
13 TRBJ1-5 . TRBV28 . TGTGCCAGCAGCGTTACTCGGTCTCAGCCCCAGCATTTT CASSVTRSQPQHF
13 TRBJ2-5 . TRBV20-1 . TGCAGTGCACCTCGACTAGGGCAAGAGACCCAGTACTTC CSAPRLGQETQYF
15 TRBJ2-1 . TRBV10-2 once TGCGCCACCCTTAAGGGCAGGAAAACCTACAATGAGCAGTTCTTC CATLKGRKTYNEQFF
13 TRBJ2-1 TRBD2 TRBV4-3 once TGCGCCAGCAGCCAGGCGGGGGGCGATGAGCAGTTCTTC CASSQAGGDEQFF
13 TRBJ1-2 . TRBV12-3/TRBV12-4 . TGTGCCAGCACTAAGGACAGAACAACTGGCTACACCTTC CASTKDRTTGYTF
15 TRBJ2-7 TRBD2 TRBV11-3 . TGTGCCAGCAGCGAGGGGAGGGTTGAGAACGACGAGCAGTACTTC CASSEGRVENDEQYF
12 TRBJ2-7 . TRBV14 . TGTGCCAGCAGCCGGGGACTCGCTGAGCAGTACTTC CASSRGLAEQYF
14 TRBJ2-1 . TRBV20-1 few TGCAGTACCCCGGACGGGAGCTCCTACAATGAGCAGTTCTTC CSTPDGSSYNEQFF
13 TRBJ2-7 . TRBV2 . TGTGCCAGCAGTGGGACGATTACCTACGAGCAGTACTTC CASSGTITYEQYF
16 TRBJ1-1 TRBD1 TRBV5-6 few TGTGCCAGCAGGCACCGGGACAGGGGGCGCAGCACTGAAGCTTTCTTT CASRHRDRGRSTEAFF
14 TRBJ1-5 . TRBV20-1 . TGCAGTGCCCCACAGACCGATAGCAATCAGCCCCAGCATTTT CSAPQTDSNQPQHF
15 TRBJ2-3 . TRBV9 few TGTGCCAGCAGCGTAGAGGGGCGTCGCACAGATACGCAGTATTTT CASSVEGRRTDTQYF
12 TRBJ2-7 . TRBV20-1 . TGCAGTGCTTTAGACTCCTCCTACGAGCAGTACTTC CSALDSSYEQYF